This TCR beta chain comes out of a study of blood T cell repertoires in COVID-19. The CDR3 consists of 11 residues. Deletions cut 8 bases from V and 8 bases from J, with 12 bases between. The table came from immunoSEQ multiplex PCR; TCRdb's copy has only in-frame clones and leaves some out. The sample has approximately 180,000 clones, roughly 82% seen once; the top ten hold nearly 15%. Cohort assignment relied on participant-reported clinical history. In this sample, this clone turned up a few times. Sequencing was carried out using PBMCs or T cells enriched from blood (not recorded which). The chain employs TRBV12-3 or TRBV12-4 and TRBJ1-2; D is perhaps TRBD1 (6 bases). The sequence came from a man aged 45 to 65 who had recovered from COVID-19. The CDR3 loop reads CASGTGLGYTF. The CDR3 nucleotides read TGTGCCAGCGGCACAGGGTTGGGCTACACCTTC.